A selection of T cell receptor beta chains follows, all from one sample in a study of CD8 T cells in Susac syndrome. TCRdb re-derived calls from the immunoSEQ multiplex PCR reads in MiXCR, one entry per CDR3 protein. The sample consists of a few hundred thousand distinct CDR3 sequences, just under 95% of them appearing once. The sequenced material came from CD4+ T cells from PBMCs. Every receptor here comes from a human donor with multiple sclerosis. Both conserved end residues are part of each CDR3. D genes are given only for firm matches. Not every row has a clone size; where given, it reads once, few, many or a size class.

j_call | v_call | clone_size | d_call | cdr3_aa | cdr3_nt
TRBJ2-5 | TRBV18 | - | - | CASSPPSQKETQYF | TGTGCCAGCTCACCACCGTCACAGAAAGAGACCCAGTACTTC
TRBJ1-1 | TRBV20-1 | - | TRBD1 | CSAPRTGRNTEAFF | TGCAGTGCTCCGCGGACAGGGAGGAACACTGAAGCTTTCTTT
TRBJ1-2 | TRBV2 | - | - | CASSQDSYGYTF | TGTGCCAGCAGTCAAGACAGCTATGGCTACACCTTC
TRBJ2-4 | TRBV12-3/TRBV12-4 | - | - | CASSYGEGKNIQYF | TGTGCCAGCAGCTATGGAGAGGGCAAAAACATTCAGTACTTC
TRBJ1-1 | TRBV20-1 | - | - | CSARDGRPEAFF | TGCAGTGCTAGAGATGGGCGACCTGAAGCTTTCTTT
TRBJ1-2 | TRBV7-2 | - | TRBD1 | CASSPSRDSGYGYTF | TGTGCCAGCAGCCCAAGCCGGGACAGTGGCTATGGCTACACCTTC
TRBJ2-1 | TRBV6-4 | - | TRBD1 | CASSPGQGANEQFF | TGTGCCAGCAGTCCGGGACAGGGGGCGAATGAGCAGTTCTTC
TRBJ2-5 | TRBV3-1 | - | TRBD1 | CASSQDLGTAQETQYF | TGTGCCAGCAGCCAAGATCTAGGGACAGCCCAAGAGACCCAGTACTTC
TRBJ2-1 | TRBV24-1 | - | TRBD1 | CATAKGGGNNEQFF | TGTGCCACCGCAAAAGGGGGCGGAAACAATGAGCAGTTCTTC
TRBJ2-2 | TRBV20-1 | - | - | CSARDGSSARDTGELFF | TGCAGTGCTAGAGACGGAAGTAGTGCCCGAGACACCGGGGAGCTGTTTTTT
TRBJ1-2 | TRBV12-3/TRBV12-4 | few | - | CASSLQGHGYTF | TGTGCCAGCAGTTTACAAGGGCATGGCTACACCTTC
TRBJ2-1 | TRBV20-1 | - | - | CSARDLGAGNEQFF | TGCAGTGCTAGAGATCTGGGGGCGGGGAATGAGCAGTTCTTC
TRBJ2-1 | TRBV7-7 | - | - | CASSLALGGSYNEQFF | TGTGCTAGCAGCTTAGCGTTGGGGGGCTCCTACAATGAGCAGTTCTTC
TRBJ1-5 | TRBV29-1 | - | - | CSVEGGAGQPQHF | TGCAGCGTTGAAGGGGGGGCGGGTCAGCCCCAGCATTTT
TRBJ1-1 | TRBV29-1 | - | - | CSAGANTEAFF | TGCAGCGCGGGTGCGAACACTGAAGCTTTCTTT
TRBJ2-5 | TRBV18 | - | - | CASSLRAETQYF | TGTGCCAGTTCACTTCGGGCCGAGACCCAGTACTTC
TRBJ2-1 | TRBV11-2 | - | - | CASSLIAMYNEQFF | TGTGCCAGCAGCTTAATCGCGATGTACAATGAGCAGTTCTTC
TRBJ1-6 | TRBV29-1 | - | TRBD1 | CSARQGIDSPLHF | TGCAGCGCCAGACAGGGGATCGATTCACCCCTCCACTTT
TRBJ2-1 | TRBV7-8 | - | TRBD1 | CASSLEGSVDRPYNEQFF | TGTGCCAGCAGCTTGGAAGGATCCGTGGACAGGCCCTACAATGAGCAGTTCTTC
TRBJ1-1 | TRBV7-2 | - | - | CASSLRQRTEAFF | TGTGCCAGCAGCTTAAGGCAGCGCACTGAAGCTTTCTTT
TRBJ2-1 | TRBV19 | - | - | CASIDDTGVYNEQFF | TGTGCCAGTATAGACGACACTGGGGTCTACAATGAGCAGTTCTTC
TRBJ1-2 | TRBV9 | - | TRBD1 | CASSIRDRGHPSTF | TGTGCCAGCAGCATCCGGGACAGGGGGCATCCAAGCACCTTC
TRBJ1-1 | TRBV15 | - | - | CATSPGWMNTEAFF | TGTGCCACCAGCCCTGGTTGGATGAACACTGAAGCTTTCTTT
TRBJ1-5 | TRBV12-3/TRBV12-4 | - | - | CASSSHMGNQPQHF | TGTGCCAGCAGTTCCCATATGGGCAATCAGCCCCAGCATTTT
TRBJ1-1 | TRBV29-1 | - | - | CSGYSYTEAFF | TGCAGCGGATACTCGTACACTGAAGCTTTCTTT
TRBJ1-2 | TRBV6-4 | - | TRBD1 | CASSGGTGRGYTF | TGTGCCAGCAGTGGCGGGACAGGGAGAGGCTACACCTTC
TRBJ2-7 | TRBV6-2/TRBV6-3 | - | - | CASSSGPYEQYF | TGTGCCAGCAGTTCTGGACCATACGAGCAGTACTTC
TRBJ2-1 | TRBV24-1 | - | - | CATSDQNSNEQFF | TGTGCCACCAGTGATCAAAATAGCAATGAGCAGTTCTTC
TRBJ1-2 | TRBV20-1 | - | - | CSAPDYYGYTF | TGCAGTGCTCCCGATTATTATGGCTACACCTTC
TRBJ1-1 | TRBV20-1 | - | - | CSARAGGVTEAFF | TGCAGTGCTAGAGCCGGAGGTGTCACTGAAGCTTTCTTT
TRBJ1-1 | TRBV25-1 | - | - | CASSTSGEGRDTEAFF | TGTGCCAGCAGTACCTCAGGGGAAGGGAGGGACACTGAAGCTTTCTTT
TRBJ2-7 | TRBV12-3/TRBV12-4 | - | - | CASSKAGYEQYF | TGTGCCAGCAGTAAAGCGGGTTACGAGCAGTACTTC
TRBJ1-3 | TRBV6-5 | - | - | CASKARASSGNTIYF | TGTGCCAGCAAGGCCAGGGCCAGCTCTGGAAACACCATATATTTT
TRBJ2-5 | TRBV5-1 | - | TRBD2 | CASSLAGAGAFQETQYF | TGCGCCAGCAGCTTGGCCGGAGCGGGGGCCTTTCAAGAGACCCAGTACTTC
TRBJ1-1 | TRBV9 | - | TRBD1 | CASSPGKDRETFF | TGTGCCAGCAGCCCCGGGAAGGACAGGGAGACTTTCTTT
TRBJ1-1 | TRBV3-1 | - | TRBD1 | CAAGTEHMYTEAFF | TGTGCCGCAGGGACAGAACATATGTACACTGAAGCTTTCTTT
TRBJ2-7 | TRBV12-5 | - | - | CASGRWRGYEQYF | TGTGCTAGTGGACGTTGGAGGGGTTACGAGCAGTACTTC
TRBJ1-2 | TRBV9 | - | - | CASSVVRADGYTF | TGTGCCAGCAGCGTAGTCAGGGCCGATGGCTACACCTTC
TRBJ2-3 | TRBV14 | once | TRBD1 | CASSQITGDTDTQYF | TGTGCCAGCAGCCAGATTACAGGGGATACAGATACGCAGTATTTT
TRBJ2-1 | TRBV9 | - | TRBD1 | CASSLGQGAMYNEQFF | TGTGCCAGCAGCTTGGGACAGGGGGCGATGTACAATGAGCAGTTCTTC
TRBJ2-3 | TRBV3-1 | few | TRBD2 | CASRLAGGGDTQYF | TGTGCCAGCAGACTAGCGGGGGGCGGGGATACGCAGTATTTT
TRBJ2-1 | TRBV5-6 | - | TRBD2 | CASTPGGGKQFF | TGTGCCAGCACCCCGGGGGGAGGGAAGCAGTTCTTC
TRBJ2-7 | TRBV15 | - | - | CATKVTPSVREQYF | TGTGCCACCAAAGTTACCCCCTCAGTACGCGAGCAGTACTTC
TRBJ1-6 | TRBV20-1 | - | TRBD1 | CSARLGQGLYPLHF | TGCAGTGCCAGGTTGGGACAGGGACTTTATCCCCTCCACTTT
TRBJ1-5 | TRBV20-1 | - | - | CSAAPAGFNQPQHF | TGCAGTGCCGCGCCGGCAGGGTTCAATCAGCCCCAGCATTTT
TRBJ1-1 | TRBV2 | - | TRBD1 | CASRTGGTEAFF | TGTGCCAGCAGGACAGGGGGCACTGAAGCTTTCTTT
TRBJ2-3 | TRBV9 | - | TRBD2 | CASSVISGGATTDTQYF | TGTGCCAGCAGCGTCATAAGCGGGGGGGCAACTACAGATACGCAGTATTTT
TRBJ2-3 | TRBV6-2/TRBV6-3 | - | - | CASSSLQVGTDTQYF | TGTGCCAGCAGTAGTCTTCAGGTGGGCACAGATACGCAGTATTTT
TRBJ2-7 | TRBV12-3/TRBV12-4 | - | - | CASSLFRYEQYF | TGTGCCAGCAGCCTCTTTAGATACGAGCAGTACTTC
TRBJ1-2 | TRBV3-1 | - | - | CASSQAHPVQAVYYGYTF | TGTGCCAGCAGCCAAGCCCACCCGGTTCAGGCAGTCTACTATGGCTACACCTTC
TRBJ2-1 | TRBV20-1 | - | - | CSANRAWEQFF | TGCAGTGCTAACAGGGCATGGGAGCAGTTCTTC